The clone carrying this T cell receptor beta chain has a handful of counts. The data derive from a study of T cells after somatic rescue of genetic block. The CDR3 is 15 residues long. CDR1 SGHRS and CDR2 YFSETQ come from the germline V gene. The V and J ends lost 0 bases and 7 bases, in that order; junction bases with no gene match: 6. Sequencing was performed with immunoSEQ multiplex PCR; in TCRdb, only in-frame clones are kept and a portion is missing. Counted here are 100,000 to 120,000 clones, around 90% occurring once; the ten biggest clones make up approximately 1.3%. The source material was peripheral blood mononuclear cells (PBMCs). The chain uses TRBV5-1 and TRBJ2-4, with 8 bases that match TRBD1. The TCR comes from a woman between 18 and 29 years old. CDR3 loop: CASSLEAGGGNIQYF. The CDR3, as DNA: TGCGCCAGCAGCTTGGAGGCAGGGGGCGGGAACATTCAGTACTTC.